This T cell receptor beta chain came from a study of metastatic and nonmetastatic thyroid tumors. In the study overall: The study looked at repertoires side by side in blood and in tumor or nodule tissue from malignant and benign thyroid patients.

This clone is labeled as medium-sized. With MiXCR, TCRdb called clones anew from the PCR reads. The sample holds 5,100 or so clones, under 20% seen once. Per the germline V gene, CDR1 is SGHRS and CDR2 is YFSETQ. The CDR3 length is 15 residues. V was trimmed by 0 bases and J by 1 base, leaving 10 bases between them. Ahead of thyroid surgery, no patient had received treatment of any kind. Sequencing was carried out using adjacent normal tissue. V is TRBV5-1 and J is TRBJ1-1, with D unclear. The receptor's source is a female donor with papillary thyroid cancer or a benign thyroid nodule (not recorded which). Some clones in this sample may be carry-over from other donors' samples. The CDR3 nucleotides are TGCGCCAGCAGCTTGGGCCTCGGCAGGAACACTGAAGCTTTCTTT. Protein: CASSLGLGRNTEAFF.